The next 27 T cell receptor beta chains were all read from a single sample in a study of blood T cell repertoires in COVID-19 (dated by TCRdb to 2019 to 2021). Receptor amplification or capture employed the immunoSEQ multiplex PCR assay. TCRdb's version of the immuneACCESS table is confined to in-frame rearrangements and falls short of the full clone set. An unresolved V gene accounts for under half of the shortfall where checked; the remainder is of unknown origin. The sample includes approximately 200,000 clones, with around 80% observed a single time. The leading ten clones occupy over 10% of the sample. Input material: peripheral blood. The receptors were gathered from a woman aged 45-59 years with acute or convalescent COVID-19.

The chain is built from TRBV28 and TRBJ2-1; TRBD2 is a possible D gene (6 bases). V was pared by 4 bases and J by 8 bases, with 18 bases between. Germline-derived CDR1 and CDR2 are MDHEN and SYDVKM. CDR3 length: 15 amino acids. The CDR3 protein is CASSSSGSWDDEQFF. CDR3 DNA: TGTGCCAGCAGTTCGTCCGGGAGTTGGGACGATGAGCAGTTCTTC. Full variable domain (outside the CDR3, taken from reference TRBV28 and TRBJ2-1): DVKVTQSSRYLVKRTGEKVFLECVQDMDHENMFWYRQDPGLGLRLIYFSYDVKMKEKGDIPEGYSVSREKKERFSLILESASTNQTSMYLCASSSSGSWDDEQFFGPGTRLTVL.

This chain uses TRBV3-1 (or the pseudogene TRBV3-2) with TRBJ2-7, with D tentatively TRBD1 (5 bases). The CDR3 consists of 12 residues. Per the germline V gene, CDR1 is LGHDT and CDR2 is YNNKEL (reference sequence). With 4 bases removed from V and 5 bases from J, the gap between germline ends came to 9 bases. The CDR3 spells CASSPQGDEQYF. In DNA form, the CDR3 reads TGTGCCAGCAGCCCCCAAGGGGACGAGCAGTACTTC.

The chain employs TRBV2 and TRBJ2-2, with 7 nucleotides matching TRBD1. V lost 7 bases to trimming and J lost 3 bases; unmatched junction nucleotides: 8. CDR3 length: 15 amino acids. Germline V CDR1 and CDR2: SNHLY, FYNNEI. This CDR3 reads CASKGGQLYTGELFF. The CDR3 DNA is TGTGCCAGCAAAGGGGGACAGTTATACACCGGGGAGCTGTTTTTT.

This clone has more than one count but fewer than ten. J is TRBJ2-3 and V is TRBV11-3, with D unresolved. CDR1 and CDR2 (germline): SGHNT, YENEEA. V was trimmed by 5 bases and J by 5 bases, leaving 14 bases between them. There are 14 residues in the CDR3. CDR3: CASSPGRNLDTQYF. The CDR3 DNA reads TGTGCCAGCAGCCCGGGTCGGAATTTAGATACGCAGTATTTT.

The chain uses TRBV5-6 and TRBJ2-1, with D perhaps matching TRBD1 (7 bases). The V and J ends lost 0 bases and 0 bases respectively, with 13 bases between them. Germline CDR1 SGHDT, CDR2 YYEEEE. The CDR3 covers 17 residues. CDR3 coding DNA: TGTGCCAGCAGCTTGGCTGGAGGGGGCTACTCCTACAATGAGCAGTTCTTC. Translation gives CASSLAGGGYSYNEQFF.

The V gene is TRBV18, the J gene TRBJ2-1, with 7 bases identical to TRBD1. With V trimmed by 0 bases and J by 7 bases, 9 bases remained unmatched. Germline CDR1 and CDR2: KGHSH and LQKENI. The CDR3 totals 16 residues. In DNA form, the CDR3 reads TGTGCCAGCTCACCACCGTCAGGGGGTCTTTTAAATGAGCAGTTCTTC. As protein: CASSPPSGGLLNEQFF.

The J gene is TRBJ1-6, the V gene TRBV27; TRBD1 matches 9 bases. The CDR3 has 14 residues. Germline V lookup: CDR1 MNHEY, CDR2 SMNVEV (reference sequence). Trimming at V came to 8 bases and at J to 6 bases, leaving 5 bases not matched to a gene. The CDR3 protein is CASGTGSPNSPLHF. The CDR3 DNA reads TGTGCCAGCGGGACAGGGTCCCCTAATTCACCCCTCCACTTT.

The chain links TRBV10-3 to TRBJ2-1; D is perhaps TRBD2 (7 bases). The germline CDR1 and CDR2 sequences are ENHRY and SYGVKD. Between the trimmed V and J ends, which lost 0 bases and 9 bases, there was a span of 15 bases. This CDR3 region has 15 residues. The CDR3 nucleotides are TGTGCCATCAGTGAGTCGGGCGGGGGCATGGGTGAGCAGTTCTTC. This translates into CAISESGGGMGEQFF.

V is TRBV9 and J is TRBJ2-1; D possibly corresponds to TRBD2 (5 bases). V dropped 4 bases and J dropped 9 bases, with 14 bases sitting between them. The CDR3 consists of 13 residues. From germline, CDR1 is SGDLS and CDR2 YYNGEE. CDR3 amino acids: CASSPIMGSEQFF. The CDR3 DNA sequence: TGTGCCAGCAGCCCCATCATGGGGAGTGAGCAGTTCTTC.

V usage is TRBV27 and J usage is TRBJ1-6; possibly TRBD1 for D (6 bases). The CDR3 sequence is 18 residues long. With 8 bases removed from V and 0 bases from J, the gap between germline ends came to 20 bases. Germline V gene lookup returns CDR1 MNHEY and CDR2 SMNVEV (reference sequence). The CDR3: CASLLGGSRGSYNSPLHF. The CDR3 nucleotides read TGTGCCAGCCTCCTTGGGGGCTCCCGGGGCTCCTATAATTCACCCCTCCACTTT.

The V gene is TRBV2, the J gene TRBJ1-6, with D possibly TRBD1 on 5 matching bases. There are 15 residues in the CDR3. The V end lost 2 bases, the J end lost 5 bases, and 10 bases lay between the germline ends. Germline V gene sequence: CDR1 SNHLY, CDR2 FYNNEI. The CDR3 reads CASSEFTGHNSPLHF. CDR3 bases: TGTGCCAGCAGTGAATTTACAGGCCATAATTCACCCCTCCACTTT.

The CDR3 DNA follows: TGCGCCAGCAGCTTGGGCGAGGGACTTCTCAATGAGCAGTTCTTC. The encoded protein is CASSLGEGLLNEQFF. The V and J genes are TRBV5-1 and TRBJ2-1; D may be TRBD2 (6 bases). This CDR3 has 15 amino acids. Germline V CDR1 and CDR2: SGHRS, YFSETQ. Trimming stripped 0 bases from V and 6 bases from J, with 13 bases between.

V usage is TRBV30 and J usage is TRBJ1-6, with D unresolved. Germline assignment: CDR1 GTSNPN and CDR2 SVGIG (reference sequence). Trimming took 0 bases from V and 11 from J, leaving 14 bases between them. This CDR3 comprises 14 residues. CDR3 coding DNA: TGTGCCTGGAGTGTACTGGGCTTGGGAGCACCCCTCCACTTT. Translation: CAWSVLGLGAPLHF.

The V and J genes are TRBV6-1 and TRBJ2-7; 10 bases map to TRBD1. CDR1 and CDR2 (germline): MNHNS, SASEGT. V shed 7 bases, J shed 6 bases, and the junction held 9 bases outside the gene matches. CDR3 length: 14 residues. Here the CDR3 DNA reads TGTGCCAGCAATAGGGACAGGGGCTTCGGCGAGCAGTACTTC. It specifies CASNRDRGFGEQYF.

J is TRBJ1-6 and V is TRBV3-1 (or the pseudogene TRBV3-2); 9 nucleotides line up with TRBD1. Germline V gene lookup returns CDR1 LGHDT and CDR2 YNNKEL (reference sequence). The CDR3 has 15 amino acids. Losses at the gene ends were 7 bases for V and 7 bases for J; bases not matched to a gene: 8. The CDR3 reads CASKRVDRGNSPLHF. In DNA form, the CDR3 reads TGTGCCAGCAAGAGAGTGGACAGGGGAAATTCACCCCTCCACTTT.

V and J are TRBV18 and TRBJ2-1; 9 nucleotides line up with TRBD2. The length of the CDR3 is 15 residues. Germline V gene data show CDR1 as KGHSH and CDR2 as LQKENI. The trim removed 5 bases at V and 3 bases at J, leaving 5 bases unmatched. CDR3 DNA: TGTGCCAGCTCAGAAAGCGGGGGGTACTACAATGAGCAGTTCTTC. Its translation: CASSESGGYYNEQFF.

The chain couples TRBV19 to TRBJ1-1; D possibly corresponds to TRBD1 (6 bases). CDR1 is LNHDA, CDR2 SQIVND, per germline (reference sequence). The V end was cut by 4 bases, the J end by 10 bases, with 13 bases between. CDR3 size: 12 residues. CDR3: CASSTTTGRAFF. Here the CDR3 DNA reads TGTGCCAGTAGTACGACTACAGGGAGAGCTTTCTTT.

This clone was seen only once. This rearrangement joins TRBV20-1 to TRBJ2-7, with 7 bases aligning to TRBD1. Germline CDR1 reads DFQATT; CDR2 reads SNEGSKA (reference sequence). This CDR3 contains 11 residues. Trimming cost V 7 bases and J 3 bases; bases outside gene matches: 3. In DNA form, the CDR3 reads TGCAGTGGGACAGGCTTCTACGAGCAGTACTTC. Amino acids: CSGTGFYEQYF.

This clone was detected a few times. J is TRBJ1-2 and V is TRBV6-1, with TRBD1 identical over 9 bases. V lost 4 bases to trimming and J lost 4 bases; unmatched junction nucleotides: 10. The germline gives CDR1 MNHNS, CDR2 SASEGT. The CDR3 sequence is 16 residues long. CDR3 sequence: CASSALGQGPPYGYTF. The CDR3 nucleotides read TGTGCCAGCAGTGCACTAGGACAGGGGCCTCCCTATGGCTACACCTTC.

The rearrangement joins TRBV28 to TRBJ2-3; D is unresolved. V dropped 2 bases and J dropped 6 bases, with 9 bases sitting between them. The CDR3 extends over 13 amino acids. In germline, CDR1 is MDHEN, CDR2 SYDVKM. The CDR3 loop reads CASSLVSSDTQYF. The CDR3 DNA sequence: TGTGCCAGCAGTTTAGTTTCCTCGGATACGCAGTATTTT.

This clone appeared a few times. The chain is built from TRBV7-8 and TRBJ1-5, with 10 nucleotides matching TRBD1. With 5 bases clipped from V and 10 bases from J, the junction kept 8 bases outside the gene matches. This CDR3 is 14 amino acids long. The germline V gene encodes CDR1 SGHVS and CDR2 FQNEAQ. The CDR3 is CASSAPGQGSPQHF. The CDR3 coding sequence is TGTGCCAGCAGCGCCCCGGGACAGGGGAGTCCCCAGCATTTT.

This clone was recorded only once. The CDR3 bases are TGTGCCAGCAGTTACTCTACTAGCGGCTACGAGCAGTACTTC. It is translated as CASSYSTSGYEQYF. The genes are TRBV6-6 and TRBJ2-7, with 8 bases lining up with TRBD2. Per germline, CDR1 MNHNY and CDR2 SVGAGI (reference sequence). The CDR3 covers 14 residues. V lost 0 bases and J lost 3; bases outside the gene matches: 1.

This clone was observed once. The gene calls are TRBV28 and TRBJ2-4, with D tentatively TRBD1 (5 bases). The CDR3 is 12 amino acids. The ends were cut back, 6 bases at V and 9 bases at J, with 12 bases in the middle. CDR1 and CDR2 (germline): MDHEN, SYDVKM. The CDR3 coding sequence is TGTGCCAGCAGCATGGGGCTGGGCATTCAGTACTTC. This encodes CASSMGLGIQYF.

The V and J genes are TRBV5-5 and TRBJ2-5, with 7 bases identical to TRBD2. Germline V gene lookup returns CDR1 SGHKS and CDR2 YYEKEE (reference sequence). This CDR3 comprises 15 residues. V gave up 1 base and J gave up 0 bases; unmatched junction bases: 3. In DNA, the CDR3 is TGTGCCAGCAGCTTGCGGGGGGAAGACCAAGAGACCCAGTACTTC. It specifies CASSLRGEDQETQYF.

This clone was counted ten times or more. The rearrangement joins TRBV2 to TRBJ2-7; 10 nucleotides match TRBD1. The CDR3 has 14 amino acids. The ends lost 6 bases at V and 5 bases at J; junction bases unmatched: 7. Germline V lookup: CDR1 SNHLY, CDR2 FYNNEI. The CDR3 DNA reads as TGTGCCAGCAGCCTGGACAGGGGGGGAAACGAGCAGTACTTC. Translated, it gives CASSLDRGGNEQYF.

V is TRBV3-1 (or the pseudogene TRBV3-2) and J is TRBJ2-3; possible D gene TRBD2, 7 bases. Germline CDR1 and CDR2: LGHDT and YNNKEL (reference sequence). V lost 2 bases and J lost 6, with 15 bases in between. This CDR3 region has 15 residues. The CDR3 protein is CASSQNRRGGDTQYF. The CDR3, as DNA: TGTGCCAGCAGCCAAAACCGTAGGGGGGGGGATACGCAGTATTTT.

V gene TRBV12-5 combines with J gene TRBJ2-1, with D possibly matching TRBD1 (5 bases). Germline V lookup: CDR1 LGHNT, CDR2 FRNRAP. V was trimmed by 4 bases and J by 8 bases, leaving 12 bases between them. This CDR3 comprises 13 residues. The chain's CDR3 is CASGSQGNDEQFF. The DNA for the CDR3 is TGTGCTAGTGGTTCCCAGGGAAATGATGAGCAGTTCTTC.